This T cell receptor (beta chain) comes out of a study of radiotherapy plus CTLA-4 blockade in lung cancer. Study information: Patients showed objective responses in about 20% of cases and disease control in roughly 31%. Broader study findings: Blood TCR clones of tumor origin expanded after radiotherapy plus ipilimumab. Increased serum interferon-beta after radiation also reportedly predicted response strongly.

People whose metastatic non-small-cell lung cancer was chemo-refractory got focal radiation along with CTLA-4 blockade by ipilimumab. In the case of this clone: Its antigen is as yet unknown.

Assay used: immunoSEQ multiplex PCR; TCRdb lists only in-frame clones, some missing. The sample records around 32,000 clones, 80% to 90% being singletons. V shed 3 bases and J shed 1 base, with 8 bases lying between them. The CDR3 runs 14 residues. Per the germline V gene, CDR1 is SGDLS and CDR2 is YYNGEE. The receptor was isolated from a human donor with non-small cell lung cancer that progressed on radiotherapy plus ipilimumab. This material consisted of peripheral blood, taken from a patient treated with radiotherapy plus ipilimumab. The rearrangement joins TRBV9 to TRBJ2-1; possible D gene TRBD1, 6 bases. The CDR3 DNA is TGTGCCAGCAGCGCGGGGACATCCTACAATGAGCAGTTCTTC. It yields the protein CASSAGTSYNEQFF.